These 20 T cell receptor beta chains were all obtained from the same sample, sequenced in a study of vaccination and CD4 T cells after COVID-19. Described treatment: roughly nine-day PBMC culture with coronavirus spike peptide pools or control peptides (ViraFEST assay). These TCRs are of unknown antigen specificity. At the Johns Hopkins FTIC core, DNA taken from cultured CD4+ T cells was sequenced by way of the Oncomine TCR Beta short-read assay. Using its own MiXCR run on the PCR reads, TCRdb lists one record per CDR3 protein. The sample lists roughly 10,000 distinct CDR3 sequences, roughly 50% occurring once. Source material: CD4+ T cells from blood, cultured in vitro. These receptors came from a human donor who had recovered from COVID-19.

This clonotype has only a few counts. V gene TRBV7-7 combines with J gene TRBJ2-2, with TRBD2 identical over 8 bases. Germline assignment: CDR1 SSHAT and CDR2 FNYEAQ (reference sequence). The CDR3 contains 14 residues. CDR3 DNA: TGTGCTAGCGTACCGAGCGGGAGTATCGGGGAGCTGTTTTTT. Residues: CASVPSGSIGELFF. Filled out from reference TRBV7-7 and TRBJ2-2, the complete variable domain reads GAGVSQSPRYKVTKRGQDVTLRCDPISSHATLYWYQQALGQGPEFLTYFNYEAQPDKSGLPSDRFSAERPEGSISTLTIQRTEQRDSAMYRCASVPSGSIGELFFGEGSRLTVL.

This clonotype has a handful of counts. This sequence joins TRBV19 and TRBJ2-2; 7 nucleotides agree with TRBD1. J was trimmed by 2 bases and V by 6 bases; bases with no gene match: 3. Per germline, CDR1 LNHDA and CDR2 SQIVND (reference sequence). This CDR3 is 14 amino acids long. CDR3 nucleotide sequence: TGTGCCAGTAGCGGGGACAGAAACACCGGGGAGCTGTTTTTT. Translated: CASSGDRNTGELFF. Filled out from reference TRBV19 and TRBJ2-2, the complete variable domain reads DGGITQSPKYLFRKEGQNVTLSCEQNLNHDAMYWYRQDPGQGLRLIYYSQIVNDFQKGDIAEGYSVSREKKESFPLTVTSAQKNPTAFYLCASSGDRNTGELFFGEGSRLTVL.

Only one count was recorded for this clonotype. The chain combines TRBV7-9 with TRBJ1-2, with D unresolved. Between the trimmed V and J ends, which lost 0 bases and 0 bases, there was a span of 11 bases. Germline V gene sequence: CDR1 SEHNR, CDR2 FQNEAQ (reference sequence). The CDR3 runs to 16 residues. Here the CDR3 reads CASSLALQNSNYGYTF. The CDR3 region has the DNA TGTGCCAGCAGCTTAGCGCTACAGAATTCTAACTATGGCTACACCTTC.

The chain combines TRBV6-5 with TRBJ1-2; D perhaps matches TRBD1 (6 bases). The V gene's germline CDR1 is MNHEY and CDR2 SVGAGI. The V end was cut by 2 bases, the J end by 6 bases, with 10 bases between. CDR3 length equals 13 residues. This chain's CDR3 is CASSYEQGHGYTF. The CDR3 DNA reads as TGTGCCAGCAGTTACGAACAGGGTCATGGCTACACCTTC.

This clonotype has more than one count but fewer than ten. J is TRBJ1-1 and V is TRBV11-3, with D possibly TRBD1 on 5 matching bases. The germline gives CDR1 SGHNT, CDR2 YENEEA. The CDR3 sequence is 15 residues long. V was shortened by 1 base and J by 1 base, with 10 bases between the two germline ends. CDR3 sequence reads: CASSLGARENTEAFF. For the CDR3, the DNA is TGTGCCAGCAGCTTAGGTGCCAGGGAGAACACTGAAGCTTTCTTT. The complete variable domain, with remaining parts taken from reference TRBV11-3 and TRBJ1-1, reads EAGVVQSPRYKIIEKKQPVAFWCNPISGHNTLYWYLQNLGQGPELLIRYENEEAVDDSQLPKDRFSAERLKGVDSTLKIQPAELGDSAVYLCASSLGARENTEAFFGQGTRLTVV.

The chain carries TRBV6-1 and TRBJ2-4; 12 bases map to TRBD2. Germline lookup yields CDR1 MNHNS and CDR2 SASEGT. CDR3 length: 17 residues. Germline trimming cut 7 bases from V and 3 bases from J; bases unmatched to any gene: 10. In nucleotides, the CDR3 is TGTGCCAGCACATGGCTAGCGGGGGGGCCAGACAAAAACATTCAGTACTTC. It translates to CASTWLAGGPDKNIQYF.

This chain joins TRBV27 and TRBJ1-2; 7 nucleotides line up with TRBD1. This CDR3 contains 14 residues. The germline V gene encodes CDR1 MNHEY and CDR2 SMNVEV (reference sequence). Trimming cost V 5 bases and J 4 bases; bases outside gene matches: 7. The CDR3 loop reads CASSTRTGRYGYTF. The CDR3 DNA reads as TGTGCCAGCAGTACCAGGACAGGTCGCTATGGCTACACCTTC.

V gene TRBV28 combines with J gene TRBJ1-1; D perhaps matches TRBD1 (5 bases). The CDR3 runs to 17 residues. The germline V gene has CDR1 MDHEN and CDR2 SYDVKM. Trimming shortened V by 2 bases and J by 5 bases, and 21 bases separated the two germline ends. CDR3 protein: CASSLAYRGTTGTEAFF. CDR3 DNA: TGTGCCAGCAGTTTAGCCTATAGAGGGACTACGGGTACTGAAGCTTTCTTT.

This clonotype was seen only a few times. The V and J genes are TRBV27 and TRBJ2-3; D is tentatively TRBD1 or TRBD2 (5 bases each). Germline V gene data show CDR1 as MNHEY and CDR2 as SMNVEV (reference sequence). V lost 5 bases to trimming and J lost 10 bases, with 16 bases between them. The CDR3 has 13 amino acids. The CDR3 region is CASSIDPGRPQYF. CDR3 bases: TGTGCCAGCAGTATAGATCCGGGACGTCCGCAGTATTTT.

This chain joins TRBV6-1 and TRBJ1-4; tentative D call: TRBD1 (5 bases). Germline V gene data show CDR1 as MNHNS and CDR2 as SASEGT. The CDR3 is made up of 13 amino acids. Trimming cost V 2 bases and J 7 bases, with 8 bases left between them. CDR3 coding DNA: TGTGCCAGCAGTGAACAGGGTGGTGAAAAACTGTTTTTT. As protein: CASSEQGGEKLFF.

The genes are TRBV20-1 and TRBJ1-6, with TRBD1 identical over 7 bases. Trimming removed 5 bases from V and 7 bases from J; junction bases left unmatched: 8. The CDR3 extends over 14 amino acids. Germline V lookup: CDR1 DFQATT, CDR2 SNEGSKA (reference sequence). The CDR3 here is CSALTDRANSPLHF. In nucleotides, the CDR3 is TGCAGTGCTTTGACAGACAGGGCCAATTCACCCCTCCACTTT.

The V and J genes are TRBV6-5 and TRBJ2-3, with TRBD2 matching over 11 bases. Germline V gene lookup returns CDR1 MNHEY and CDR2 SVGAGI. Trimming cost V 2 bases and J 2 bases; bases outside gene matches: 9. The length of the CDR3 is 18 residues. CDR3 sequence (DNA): TGTGCCAGCAGTTACAATTCGAGGACTAGCGGGCCCACAGATACGCAGTATTTT. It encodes CASSYNSRTSGPTDTQYF.

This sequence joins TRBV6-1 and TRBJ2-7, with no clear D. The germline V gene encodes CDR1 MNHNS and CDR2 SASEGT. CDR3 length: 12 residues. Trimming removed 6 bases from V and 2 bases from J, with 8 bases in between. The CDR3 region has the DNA TGTGCCAGCAGCTCCCAAACCTACGAGCAGTACTTC. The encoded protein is CASSSQTYEQYF.

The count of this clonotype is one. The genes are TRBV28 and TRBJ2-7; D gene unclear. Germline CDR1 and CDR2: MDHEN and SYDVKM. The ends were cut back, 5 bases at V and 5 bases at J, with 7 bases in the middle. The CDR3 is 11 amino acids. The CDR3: CASSLIHEQYF. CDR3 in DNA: TGTGCCAGCAGTCTTATCCACGAGCAGTACTTC.

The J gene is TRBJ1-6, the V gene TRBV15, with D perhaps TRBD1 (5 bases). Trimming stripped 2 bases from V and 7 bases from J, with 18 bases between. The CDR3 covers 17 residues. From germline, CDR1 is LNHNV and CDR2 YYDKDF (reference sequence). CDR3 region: CATSRSGVGQTNSPLHF. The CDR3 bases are TGTGCCACCAGCAGAAGTGGGGTGGGGCAGACAAATTCACCCCTCCACTTT.

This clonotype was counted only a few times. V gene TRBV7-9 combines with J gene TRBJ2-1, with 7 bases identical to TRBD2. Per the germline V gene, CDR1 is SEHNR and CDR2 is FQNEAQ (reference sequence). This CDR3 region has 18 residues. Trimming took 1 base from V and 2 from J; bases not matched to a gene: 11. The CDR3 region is CASSLVYGTTKTYNEQFF. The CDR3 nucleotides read TGTGCCAGCAGCTTAGTTTATGGGACTACCAAAACCTACAATGAGCAGTTCTTC. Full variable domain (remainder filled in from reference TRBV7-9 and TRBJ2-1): DTGVSQNPRHKITKRGQNVTFRCDPISEHNRLYWYRQTLGQGPEFLTYFQNEAQLEKSRLLSDRFSAERPKGSFSTLEIQRTEQGDSAMYLCASSLVYGTTKTYNEQFFGPGTRLTVL.

CDR3: CASSLVAARETQYF. As DNA, the CDR3 is TGTGCCAGCAGCTTGGTGGCAGCCAGAGAGACCCAGTACTTC. The chain combines TRBV5-4 with TRBJ2-5, with D hard to call. The CDR3 is 14 residues long. Trimming shortened V by 0 bases and J by 4 bases, and 10 bases separated the two germline ends. CDR1 and CDR2 (germline): SGHNT, YYREEE (reference sequence). Combining the CDR3 with reference TRBV5-4 and TRBJ2-5 gives the whole variable domain ETGVTQSPTHLIKTRGQQVTLRCSSQSGHNTVSWYQQALGQGPQFIFQYYREEENGRGNFPPRFSGLQFPNYSSELNVNALELDDSALYLCASSLVAARETQYFGPGTRLLVL.

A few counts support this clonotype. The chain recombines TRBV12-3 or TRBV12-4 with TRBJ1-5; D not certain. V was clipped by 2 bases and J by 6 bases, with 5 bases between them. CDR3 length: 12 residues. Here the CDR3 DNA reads TGTGCCAGCAGTTTATGGGCTCAGCCCCAGCATTTT. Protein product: CASSLWAQPQHF.

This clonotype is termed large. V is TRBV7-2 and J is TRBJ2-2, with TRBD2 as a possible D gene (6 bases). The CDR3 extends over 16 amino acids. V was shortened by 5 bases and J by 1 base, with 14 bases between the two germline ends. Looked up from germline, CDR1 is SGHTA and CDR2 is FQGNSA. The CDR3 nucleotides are TGTGCCAGCAGCCTACGGCGGGGCTTGAACACCGGGGAGCTGTTTTTT. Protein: CASSLRRGLNTGELFF.

For the CDR3, the DNA is TGTGCCAGCAGCCCCGTTGGGGCTAGCGGGGGCCGGGCAGATACGCAGTATTTT. This encodes CASSPVGASGGRADTQYF. The chain combines TRBV5-4 with TRBJ2-3; 10 bases fit TRBD2. CDR3 length equals 18 residues. Germline V gives CDR1 SGHNT, CDR2 YYREEE (reference sequence). V shed 4 bases and J 4 bases; nucleotides not matched to a gene: 15.